These 30 T cell receptor beta chains came from one sample sequenced in a study of cytomegalovirus exposure and HLA in healthy donors. The PCR was carried out with 60 Vbeta primers and 13 Jbeta primers. Generated by immunoSEQ multiplex PCR, the TCRdb table keeps only in-frame clones and is missing some. The table lists approximately 94,000 clones, approximately 80% of them singletons. Sequencing input: PBMCs. The receptors stem from a man aged 25-40 years in good health and CMV-seropositive.

The CDR3, as DNA: TGTGCCAGCAGCTTTCTTCCAGGGGAGGGAAACACTGAAGCTTTCTTT. Translating gives CASSFLPGEGNTEAFF. The chain joins TRBV7-9 to TRBJ1-1; tentatively, D is TRBD1 (6 bases). V was clipped by 3 bases and J by 2 bases, with 16 bases between them. CDR1 and CDR2 (germline): SEHNR, FQNEAQ (reference sequence). CDR3 length: 16 residues.

This clone has just a few counts. The chain employs TRBV19 and TRBJ2-3; TRBD2 agrees at 8 bases. CDR1 and CDR2 from the germline V gene are LNHDA and SQIVND (reference sequence). CDR3 length equals 14 residues. V lost 3 bases, J lost 1 base, and 0 bases stayed unmatched. The CDR3 sequence: CASSMTSGTDTQYF. CDR3 sequence (DNA): TGTGCCAGTAGTATGACTAGCGGCACAGATACGCAGTATTTT.

With respect to this clone: The junction departs from the called germline gene at one end, perhaps through a read error. This rearrangement joins TRBV10-3 to TRBJ1-4, with 11 bases aligning to TRBD1. CDR1 is ENHRY, CDR2 SYGVKD, per germline. The CDR3 contains 15 residues. As DNA, the CDR3 is TGTGCCATCAGTGACCGGGACAGGGGGAATGAAAAATTGTTTTTT. It specifies CAISDRDRGNEKLFF.

V gene TRBV7-2 combines with J gene TRBJ2-1, with D possibly being TRBD2 (6 bases). Germline assignment: CDR1 SGHTA and CDR2 FQGNSA. V lost 5 bases and J 9 bases, leaving 23 bases between the germline ends. The CDR3 runs to 16 residues. CDR3 residues: CASSLLSGRTGGEQFF. For the CDR3, the DNA is TGTGCCAGCAGCCTACTCTCCGGGAGAACGGGCGGTGAGCAGTTCTTC.

V usage is TRBV5-1 and J usage is TRBJ1-1, with D maybe TRBD1 (6 bases). The germline V gene has CDR1 SGHRS and CDR2 YFSETQ. Trimming removed 4 bases from V and 5 bases from J, with 18 bases in between. The CDR3 has 15 amino acids. The CDR3 DNA sequence: TGCGCCAGCAGCCTAACAGGGACCGATTGGACTGAAGCTTTCTTT. Translating it yields CASSLTGTDWTEAFF.

The rearrangement uses TRBV7-9 and TRBJ2-1; 8 nucleotides align to TRBD2. The CDR3 has 15 amino acids. Trimming cost V 7 bases and J 8 bases; bases outside gene matches: 13. Germline V gene data show CDR1 as SEHNR and CDR2 as FQNEAQ (reference sequence). The CDR3 DNA reads TGTGCCAGCACCCGAGGGGCTAGCGGGTTCTATGAGCAGTTCTTC. Protein sequence: CASTRGASGFYEQFF.

The V gene is TRBV6-1, the J gene TRBJ2-1; 7 bases fit TRBD1. The CDR3 runs to 15 residues. The germline V gene encodes CDR1 MNHNS and CDR2 SASEGT. Germline trimming cut 6 bases from V and 3 bases from J; bases unmatched to any gene: 8. The CDR3: CASRERDSFYNEQFF. Written as DNA, the CDR3 is TGTGCCAGCAGAGAACGGGACAGCTTCTACAATGAGCAGTTCTTC.

The rearrangement joins TRBV6-1 to TRBJ2-1, with 11 bases aligning to TRBD2. Germline CDR1 is MNHNS and CDR2 is SASEGT. The CDR3 contains 12 residues. Germline trimming cut 6 bases from V and 16 bases from J; bases unmatched to any gene: 8. The CDR3 sequence is CASRLAGAESFF. CDR3 bases: TGTGCCAGCAGACTAGCGGGAGCAGAGTCCTTCTTC.

The rearrangement uses TRBV11-2 and TRBJ2-2; D is uncertain. V shed 3 bases and J shed 5 bases, with 7 bases lying between them. CDR3 length: 13 residues. Germline loops: CDR1 SGHAT, CDR2 FQNNGV. In nucleotides, the CDR3 is TGTGCCAGCAGCTTTACTCCGACCGGGGAGCTGTTTTTT. Encoded protein: CASSFTPTGELFF.

This clone appeared a single time. The chain recombines TRBV28 with TRBJ2-3, with no clear D. V was clipped by 4 bases and J by 2 bases, with 4 bases between them. Per germline, CDR1 MDHEN and CDR2 SYDVKM. The CDR3 totals 12 residues. This CDR3 is CASSSNTDTQYF. CDR3 coding DNA: TGTGCCAGCAGTTCCAACACAGATACGCAGTATTTT.

The J gene is TRBJ1-1, the V gene TRBV6-1; D remains ambiguous. This CDR3 spans 11 amino acids. Germline CDR1 is MNHNS and CDR2 is SASEGT. Trimming left V 7 bases short and J 5 bases short, with 8 bases between. The CDR3 protein is CASIRGTEAFF. CDR3 in DNA: TGTGCCAGCATTCGGGGTACTGAAGCTTTCTTT.

The chain couples TRBV18 to TRBJ2-5; the match to TRBD1 covers 8 bases. V lost 6 bases, J lost 5 bases, and 11 bases stayed unmatched. The CDR3 spans 15 residues. CDR1 is KGHSH, CDR2 LQKENI, per germline. The CDR3 nucleotides are TGTGCCAGCTCCCTCGCAGGGGGCCGAGGGGAGACCCAGTACTTC. Translating gives CASSLAGGRGETQYF. Looking up the rest from reference TRBV18 and TRBJ2-5 gives the full variable domain: NAGVMQNPRHLVRRRGQEARLRCSPMKGHSHVYWYRQLPEEGLKFMVYLQKENIIDESGMPKERFSAEFPKEGPSILRIQQVVRGDSAAYFCASSLAGGRGETQYFGPGTRLLVL.

This rearrangement joins TRBV2 to TRBJ1-3, with 9 nucleotides matching TRBD1. Trimming cost V 6 bases and J 0 bases; bases outside gene matches: 9. The CDR3 contains 17 residues. CDR1 is SNHLY, CDR2 FYNNEI, per germline. CDR3 sequence reads: CASRPGQGLSSGNTIYF. The CDR3 nucleotides read TGTGCCAGCAGACCGGGACAGGGCCTTAGCTCTGGAAACACCATATATTTT.

The V call is TRBV23-1, the J call TRBJ2-5; 10 bases match TRBD2. TRBV23-1 is annotated as an ORF whose role is uncertain. The CDR3 loop spans 19 amino acids. The J segment lost 5 bases and the V segment lost 4 bases, leaving 19 bases of the junction unmatched. CDR3: CASSLARLAGDLTGETQYF. As DNA, the CDR3 is TGCGCCAGCAGTCTGGCGCGGCTAGCGGGGGACCTTACTGGGGAGACCCAGTACTTC.

The rearrangement joins TRBV6-1 to TRBJ2-1; unclear D gene. V was cut by 7 bases and J by 9 bases, with 13 bases left in between. The CDR3 consists of 12 residues. Germline V lookup: CDR1 MNHNS, CDR2 SASEGT. CDR3 in amino acids: CASTRTPVEQFF. CDR3 nucleotide sequence: TGTGCCAGCACCAGAACGCCCGTTGAGCAGTTCTTC.

CDR3: CASSLPQRAAEAFF. The CDR3 DNA reads as TGCGCCAGCAGCCTCCCCCAGAGGGCGGCTGAAGCTTTCTTT. The genes are TRBV5-1 and TRBJ1-1; D is unclear. Trimming took off 4 bases at V and 6 bases at J, with 16 bases between the two ends. The CDR3 runs 14 residues. Germline CDR1 is SGHRS and CDR2 is YFSETQ.

The CDR3 DNA is TGTGCTAGTGGTTTGATTATTGATGGCAGGGTCGAGACCGGGGAGCTGTTTTTT. Amino acid sequence: CASGLIIDGRVETGELFF. The V and J genes are TRBV12-5 and TRBJ2-2; TRBD1 might be the D (5 bases). Trimming pared 2 bases from V and 5 bases from J, leaving 21 bases between. The CDR3 length is 18 residues. Germline V gene sequence: CDR1 LGHNT, CDR2 FRNRAP.

The genes are TRBV4-1 and TRBJ2-7; a possible D gene is TRBD1 (6 bases). The CDR3 is made up of 13 amino acids. V lost 5 bases and J 0 bases, leaving 8 bases between the germline ends. Germline CDR1 MGHRA, CDR2 YSYEKL. The DNA for the CDR3 is TGCGCCAGCAGCGACAGGAGCTCCTACGAGCAGTACTTC. Protein product: CASSDRSSYEQYF.

This clone was observed once. This chain uses TRBV6-5 with TRBJ1-1; D is ambiguous. The CDR3 extends over 13 amino acids. Trimming stripped 5 bases from V and 4 bases from J, with 11 bases between. Germline-derived CDR1 and CDR2 are MNHEY and SVGAGI. The CDR3 loop reads CASSGNLFTEAFF. CDR3 DNA sequence: TGTGCCAGCAGTGGCAATTTGTTCACTGAAGCTTTCTTT.

The V call is TRBV13, the J call TRBJ1-4; D gene ambiguous. The CDR3 sequence is 16 residues long. Trimming removed 0 bases at V and 4 bases at J, with 12 bases between. Germline CDR1 reads PRHDT; CDR2 reads FYEKMQ (reference sequence). CDR3 DNA sequence: TGTGCCAGCAGCTTAGGCCGACAAGAGCATAATGAAAAACTGTTTTTT. As protein: CASSLGRQEHNEKLFF.

This clone was seen just once. The chain couples TRBV5-1 to TRBJ1-4, with D maybe TRBD1 (5 bases). The CDR3 runs to 14 residues. Trimming took off 4 bases at V and 8 bases at J, with 15 bases between the two ends. Germline V CDR1 and CDR2: SGHRS, YFSETQ. CDR3 nucleotides: TGCGCCAGCAGCCAAGGAAGGGAGGGGGAAAAACTGTTTTTT. It codes for CASSQGREGEKLFF.

The chain uses TRBV19 and TRBJ1-1; weak D call: TRBD1 (6 bases). V shed 9 bases and J shed 7 bases, with 9 bases lying between them. CDR1 and CDR2 (germline): LNHDA, SQIVND (reference sequence). The CDR3 has 10 residues. The CDR3 DNA reads TGTGCCAGCGGGACATTTGAAGCTTTCTTT. This gives the protein CASGTFEAFF.

J is TRBJ1-1 and V is TRBV6-5, with TRBD1 identical over 9 bases. CDR1 MNHEY and CDR2 SVGAGI come from the germline V gene. Unmatched junction bases numbered 9, after V lost 5 bases and J lost 11 bases. The CDR3 is made up of 13 amino acids. CDR3 sequence: CASSTGTGSWAFF. Here the CDR3 DNA reads TGTGCCAGCAGTACGGGGACAGGGAGTTGGGCTTTCTTT.

The chain uses TRBV15 and TRBJ1-4; D is possibly TRBD1 (6 bases). Germline V lookup: CDR1 LNHNV, CDR2 YYDKDF (reference sequence). Trimming removed 6 bases from V and 0 bases from J, with 14 bases in between. The length of the CDR3 is 16 residues. This chain's CDR3 is CATSRDTSATNEKLFF. In DNA form, the CDR3 reads TGTGCCACCAGTAGGGACACCAGTGCAACTAATGAAAAACTGTTTTTT.

Comment on this clone: Compared with germline, one end of the junction differs, possibly owing to a read error. This chain uses TRBV7-9 with TRBJ2-1, with TRBD1 identical over 9 bases. The CDR3 length is 11 residues. CDR1 is SEHNR, CDR2 FQNEAQ, per germline (reference sequence). The CDR3 loop is CASSFSGTGIF. CDR3 nucleotide sequence: TGTGCCAGCAGCTTCTCCGGGACAGGGATCTTC.

This sequence joins TRBV4-1 and TRBJ2-1; the D gene is possibly TRBD2 (5 bases). The CDR3 totals 15 residues. V lost 0 bases and J 8 bases, leaving 14 bases between the germline ends. Germline-derived CDR1 and CDR2 are MGHRA and YSYEKL. The CDR3 DNA sequence: TGCGCCAGCAGCCAAGATGGGTACGTCGGGGATGAGCAGTTCTTC. This encodes CASSQDGYVGDEQFF.

The gene calls are TRBV7-6 and TRBJ1-2; D unclear. The CDR3 extends over 14 amino acids. Between the trimmed V and J ends, which lost 3 bases and 2 bases, there was a span of 10 bases. Germline V gives CDR1 SGHVS, CDR2 FNYEAQ. CDR3 loop: CASSLSSYNYGYTF. In nucleotides, the CDR3 is TGTGCCAGCAGCTTGAGCTCCTACAACTATGGCTACACCTTC.

The CDR3 is CATTPDRLNEKLFF. The CDR3 nucleotides are TGTGCCACCACCCCGGACAGGTTAAATGAAAAACTGTTTTTT. The V and J genes are TRBV15 and TRBJ1-4, with 7 bases lining up with TRBD1. This CDR3 is 14 amino acids long. V was clipped by 7 bases and J by 5 bases; unmatched bases: 7. The germline CDR1 and CDR2 sequences are LNHNV and YYDKDF (reference sequence).

This clone was picked up one time. The chain links TRBV5-1 to TRBJ1-1; perhaps TRBD1 as D (5 bases). The germline V and J ends were trimmed by 4 bases and 7 bases, with 11 bases remaining between them. The germline gives CDR1 SGHRS, CDR2 YFSETQ. The CDR3 length is 12 residues. CDR3 sequence reads: CASSVTGGEAFF. The CDR3 DNA reads as TGCGCCAGCAGCGTAACCGGGGGTGAAGCTTTCTTT.

V gene TRBV18 combines with J gene TRBJ2-5; the match to TRBD1 covers 8 bases. J was trimmed by 2 bases and V by 1 base; bases with no gene match: 3. Germline V lookup: CDR1 KGHSH, CDR2 LQKENI. The CDR3 extends over 15 amino acids. In DNA form, the CDR3 reads TGTGCCAGCTCACCACAGACAGGGGCACAAGAGACCCAGTACTTC. It encodes CASSPQTGAQETQYF.